This T cell receptor beta chain emerged from a study of blood T cell repertoires in COVID-19. Study-level information: T cells, B-cell-depleted T cells, or PBMCs provided the cDNA or gDNA that served as material.

This table comes from immunoSEQ multiplex PCR, and its TCRdb copy is limited to in-frame clones, with some not included. This sample has around 220,000 clones, with approximately 86% found just once. The germline CDR1 and CDR2 sequences are SGHRS and YFSETQ. The CDR3 is 16 residues long. Trimming left V 2 bases short and J 4 bases short, with 17 bases between. The clonotype was recovered from a man aged 18-30 years with active or convalescent COVID-19. This chain connects TRBV5-1 to TRBJ2-3, with D tentatively TRBD2 (5 bases). The sequenced sample was peripheral blood. In DNA form, the CDR3 reads TGCGCCAGCAGCTTTGGTCCGGGAAGGTCCGCAGATACGCAGTATTTT. Its translation: CASSFGPGRSADTQYF.